The following is a T cell receptor beta chain sequence with its context. Its target is unknown. The entry originates in a study of shared clonotypes between healthy human individuals. An even split of each subset's genomic DNA across several immunoSEQ plates was performed. The repertoire was sequenced with immunoSEQ multiplex PCR; TCRdb's copy has only in-frame clones and lacks some. This table has 2 million to 2.5 million clones, about 92% appearing once. Germline lookup yields CDR1 SGHAT and CDR2 FQNNGV. There are 15 residues in the CDR3. The V end was cut by 4 bases, the J end by 1 base, with 11 bases between. Overall study findings and caveats: The authors expected sequencing depth to affect clonotype sharing among donors.

V is TRBV11-2 and J is TRBJ2-1, with D perhaps TRBD1 (6 bases). This receptor was obtained from a man aged 18 to 29 in good health. Some clones in this sample may be carry-over from other donors' samples. The material sequenced was naive CD4+ T cells from PBMCs. Subset specified: CD45RA+ positively selected. In DNA form, the CDR3 reads TGTGCCAGCAGCTCGTTACAGGGATCCTACAATGAGCAGTTCTTC. This codes for CASSSLQGSYNEQFF.